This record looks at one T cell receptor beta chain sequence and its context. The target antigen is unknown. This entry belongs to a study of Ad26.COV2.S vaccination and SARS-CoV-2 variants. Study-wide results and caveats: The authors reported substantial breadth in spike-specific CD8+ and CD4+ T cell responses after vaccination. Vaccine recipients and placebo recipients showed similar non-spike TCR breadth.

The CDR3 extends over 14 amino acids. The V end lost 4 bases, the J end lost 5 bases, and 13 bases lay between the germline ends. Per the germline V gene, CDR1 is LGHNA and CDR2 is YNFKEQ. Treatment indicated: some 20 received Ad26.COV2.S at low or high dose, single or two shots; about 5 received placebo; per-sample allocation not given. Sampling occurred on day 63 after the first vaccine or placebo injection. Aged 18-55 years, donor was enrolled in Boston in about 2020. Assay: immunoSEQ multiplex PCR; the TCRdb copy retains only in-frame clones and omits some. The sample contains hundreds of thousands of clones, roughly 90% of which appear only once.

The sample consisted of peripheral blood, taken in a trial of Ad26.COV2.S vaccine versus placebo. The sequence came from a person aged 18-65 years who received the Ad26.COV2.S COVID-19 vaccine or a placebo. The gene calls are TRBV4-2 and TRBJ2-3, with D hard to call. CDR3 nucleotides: TGTGCCAGCAGCCCCTTGAGCCGAGTAGATACGCAGTATTTT. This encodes CASSPLSRVDTQYF.